The rows below give T cell receptor beta chains drawn from one sample of a study of PD-L1 blockade in urothelial cancer. Clones were read by immunoSEQ multiplex PCR, and TCRdb kept only the in-frame ones, dropping some. The sample contains more than 12,000 clones, 88% of which appear only once. The material was PBMCs, obtained around atezolizumab (anti-PD-L1) treatment. The source is a man aged 70-80 years with urothelial cancer. CDR3s include the opening cysteine and the closing phenylalanine or tryptophan. A D gene is named only where the DNA matches it firmly. Clone size appears in some rows only: once, few, many, or a class for an expanded clone.

J,D,size,V,CDR3,DNA
TRBJ1-1,NA,NA,TRBV6-1,CASSDLRGNTEAFF,TGTGCCAGCAGTGACCTCAGGGGGAACACTGAAGCTTTCTTT
TRBJ2-7,TRBD1,NA,TRBV5-1,CASSAGTGGIDEQYF,TGCGCCAGCAGCGCCGGGACAGGGGGGATTGACGAGCAGTACTTC
TRBJ2-7,NA,NA,TRBV2,CASSVWLAYEQYF,TGTGCCAGCAGTGTCTGGCTAGCCTACGAGCAGTACTTC
TRBJ2-1,NA,NA,TRBV5-1,CASSLAGINNEQFF,TGCGCCAGCAGCTTGGCGGGGATTAACAATGAGCAGTTCTTC
TRBJ1-1,NA,NA,TRBV14,CASSQEPGEGPEAFF,TGTGCCAGCAGCCAAGAGCCAGGGGAGGGCCCTGAAGCTTTCTTT
TRBJ2-3,TRBD2,NA,TRBV13,CASSLSQLAGSTDTQYF,TGTGCCAGCAGCTTAAGCCAACTAGCGGGGAGCACAGATACGCAGTATTTT
TRBJ2-2,TRBD2,NA,TRBV5-1,CASSATGGAGELFF,TGCGCCAGCAGCGCCACGGGAGGCGCCGGGGAGCTGTTTTTT
TRBJ2-7,NA,NA,TRBV5-4,CASSYPHDRSEQYF,TGTGCCAGCAGCTACCCACACGACAGGTCCGAGCAGTACTTC
TRBJ1-2,NA,NA,TRBV10-1,CASSKNREGYGYTF,TGCGCCAGCAGTAAAAACAGGGAAGGCTATGGCTACACCTTC
TRBJ1-1,NA,few,TRBV9,CASSVAGGEAFF,TGTGCCAGCAGCGTAGCGGGGGGTGAGGCTTTCTTT
TRBJ2-4,NA,once,TRBV5-4,CASSYPGEKNIQYF,TGTGCCAGCAGTTACCCGGGAGAGAAAAACATTCAGTACTTC
TRBJ1-4,NA,NA,TRBV5-1,CASSLQGFNNEKLFF,TGCGCCAGCAGCTTACAGGGTTTTAATAATGAAAAACTGTTTTTT
TRBJ1-3,NA,NA,TRBV25-1,CASKEINTIYF,TGTGCCAGCAAGGAGATAAACACCATATATTTT
TRBJ2-3,NA,NA,TRBV18,CASSPRGGSTDTQYF,TGTGCCAGCTCACCTCGCGGGGGCAGCACAGATACGCAGTATTTT
TRBJ1-1,TRBD1,NA,TRBV5-4,CASSASLGGRHTEAFF,TGTGCCAGCAGCGCGAGCTTAGGGGGCAGGCACACTGAAGCTTTCTTT
TRBJ2-1,TRBD2,once,TRBV28,CASSLSPSRTSGTYNEQFF,TGTGCCAGCAGTTTATCCCCCTCTAGGACTAGCGGAACCTACAATGAGCAGTTCTTC
TRBJ1-1,NA,NA,TRBV5-6,CASSSWGPRGGAFF,TGTGCCAGCAGTTCGTGGGGGCCCCGTGGCGGAGCTTTCTTT
TRBJ1-4,TRBD1,NA,TRBV6-5,CASSYSIQGKGEKLFF,TGTGCCAGCAGTTACTCGATACAGGGGAAGGGAGAAAAACTGTTTTTT
TRBJ2-1,TRBD1,NA,TRBV18,CASSPLLGQGAKYEQFF,TGTGCCAGCTCACCCCTCTTAGGACAGGGGGCTAAGTATGAGCAGTTCTTC
TRBJ1-2,TRBD1,NA,TRBV10-3,CAIAPGDRDYGYTF,TGTGCCATCGCCCCGGGGGACAGGGACTATGGCTACACCTTC
TRBJ2-5,NA,NA,TRBV27,CASRHVAGAQETQYF,TGTGCCAGCAGGCATGTGGCGGGGGCCCAAGAGACCCAGTACTTC
TRBJ1-2,NA,once,TRBV10-2,CASGDRFGYTF,TGCGCCAGCGGTGACAGGTTTGGCTACACCTTC
TRBJ2-5,TRBD2,NA,TRBV6-5,CASSFTSGGFETQYF,TGTGCCAGCAGTTTTACTAGCGGGGGGTTTGAGACCCAGTACTTC
TRBJ2-7,NA,NA,TRBV25-1,CASSPRIGNEQYF,TGTGCCAGCAGCCCCCGGATCGGGAACGAGCAGTACTTC
TRBJ1-5,NA,medium-sized,TRBV19,CASRLGSQGPYSNQPQHF,TGTGCCAGTAGGCTTGGGAGCCAGGGGCCCTATAGCAATCAGCCCCAGCATTTT
TRBJ1-1,NA,once,TRBV5-1,CASSLDRNTEAFF,TGCGCCAGCAGCTTGGATAGGAACACTGAAGCTTTCTTT
TRBJ2-3,NA,NA,TRBV28,CASSFVSSTDTQYF,TGTGCCAGCAGTTTTGTATCTTCCACAGATACGCAGTATTTT
TRBJ1-6,NA,NA,TRBV28,CASSLSDSLPLLHF,TGTGCCAGCAGCCTGAGCGACAGCCTCCCTTTGCTCCACTTT
TRBJ1-1,NA,NA,TRBV18,CASSPPGQGIMNTEAFF,TGTGCCAGCTCGCCTCCGGGGCAGGGGATCATGAACACTGAAGCTTTCTTT
TRBJ1-4,TRBD1,NA,TRBV9,CASSYRGSATNEKLFF,TGTGCCAGCTCTTACAGGGGGTCTGCAACTAATGAAAAACTGTTTTTT
TRBJ2-2,TRBD1,once,TRBV10-3,CAISESRQGFPGELFF,TGTGCCATCAGTGAGTCGAGACAGGGTTTTCCCGGGGAGCTGTTTTTT
TRBJ2-7,NA,NA,TRBV7-9,CASTTSSYEQYF,TGTGCCAGCACCACGAGCTCCTACGAGCAGTACTTC
TRBJ2-7,NA,NA,TRBV5-4,CASSFRDSYEQYF,TGTGCCAGCAGCTTCAGGGATTCTTACGAGCAGTACTTC
TRBJ2-7,TRBD2,NA,TRBV15,CATSRDPSGGAAGEQYF,TGTGCCACCAGCAGAGATCCTAGCGGGGGGGCAGCGGGTGAGCAGTACTTC
TRBJ1-1,NA,few,TRBV19,CASSPQGNTEAFF,TGTGCCAGTAGTCCCCAGGGCAACACTGAAGCTTTCTTT
TRBJ1-6,NA,once,TRBV5-3,CARSLDRVRESNSPLHF,TGTGCCAGAAGCTTGGACCGGGTGAGGGAGTCCAATTCACCCCTCCACTTT
TRBJ2-7,TRBD1,NA,TRBV5-1,CASSPGQGGGYEQYF,TGCGCCAGCAGCCCCGGACAGGGAGGTGGATACGAGCAGTACTTC
TRBJ2-3,NA,NA,TRBV18,CASSPAGTSTDTQYF,TGTGCCAGCTCACCAGCCGGGACTAGCACAGATACGCAGTATTTT
TRBJ1-1,NA,NA,TRBV5-1,CASKWEGVNTEAFF,TGCGCCAGCAAATGGGAGGGGGTGAACACTGAAGCTTTCTTT
TRBJ1-2,NA,NA,TRBV29-1,CSVVFAGHGYTF,TGCAGCGTTGTATTTGCGGGACATGGCTACACCTTC
TRBJ2-7,TRBD2,NA,TRBV29-1,CSVLTSGGAYEQYF,TGCAGCGTCTTAACTAGCGGGGGGGCCTACGAGCAGTACTTC
TRBJ1-1,TRBD1,NA,TRBV10-3,CAISRQGTVNTEAFF,TGTGCCATCAGTAGACAGGGAACGGTGAACACTGAAGCTTTCTTT
TRBJ2-3,TRBD2,few,TRBV30,CAWSVSGTRGTDTQYF,TGTGCCTGGAGTGTAAGCGGGACTAGAGGCACAGATACGCAGTATTTT
TRBJ1-5,NA,NA,TRBV5-1,CASSLDSNSNQPQHF,TGCGCCAGCAGCTTGGACAGCAATAGCAATCAGCCCCAGCATTTT
TRBJ2-7,TRBD1,NA,TRBV18,CASSSDRDEQYF,TGTGCCAGCTCATCGGACAGGGACGAGCAGTACTTC
TRBJ2-7,NA,NA,TRBV5-1,CASSLIQGKSIEQYF,TGCGCCAGCAGCTTGATACAGGGCAAGTCCATCGAGCAGTACTTC
TRBJ2-7,NA,few,TRBV18,CASSPPATALEQYF,TGTGCCAGCTCACCACCCGCGACAGCCCTCGAGCAGTACTTC
TRBJ2-5,NA,NA,TRBV6-1,CASSPGGQETQYF,TGTGCCAGCAGTCCCGGGGGTCAAGAGACCCAGTACTTC
TRBJ1-3,NA,once,TRBV5-5,CASSLVLGLGNTIYF,TGTGCCAGCAGCTTGGTACTAGGGTTGGGAAACACCATATATTTT
TRBJ2-1,NA,NA,TRBV28,CASSTSGTQTYNEQFF,TGTGCCAGCAGTACGTCCGGGACACAAACCTACAATGAGCAGTTCTTC
TRBJ1-6,NA,NA,TRBV7-2,CASSPPRGFSDSPLHF,TGTGCCAGCAGCCCCCCCAGGGGCTTCTCGGATTCACCCCTCCACTTT
TRBJ1-5,NA,NA,TRBV19,CASSIVFQSRESYSNQPQHF,TGTGCCAGTAGTATAGTTTTCCAAAGCAGGGAATCCTATAGCAATCAGCCCCAGCATTTT
TRBJ2-5,TRBD1,NA,TRBV4-2,CASSQGGGQGFYETQYF,TGTGCCAGCAGCCAAGGAGGGGGACAGGGGTTTTATGAGACCCAGTACTTC
TRBJ2-2,TRBD1,NA,TRBV4-1,CASSHGTANTGELFF,TGCGCCAGCAGCCACGGGACAGCGAACACCGGGGAGCTGTTTTTT
TRBJ2-1,TRBD2,NA,TRBV5-1,CASSRTGTSGNNEQFF,TGCGCCAGCAGCAGAACCGGGACTAGCGGAAACAATGAGCAGTTCTTC
TRBJ2-3,TRBD2,NA,TRBV4-2,CASSHPSGGAADTQYF,TGTGCCAGCAGCCACCCGAGCGGGGGGGCCGCAGATACGCAGTATTTT
TRBJ1-3,TRBD1,NA,TRBV4-1,CASSQVRGLSGNTIYF,TGCGCCAGCAGCCAAGTCAGGGGGTTGTCTGGAAACACCATATATTTT
TRBJ2-1,TRBD2,NA,TRBV6-1,CASSREGSYNEQFF,TGTGCCAGCAGTAGGGAGGGGTCCTACAATGAGCAGTTCTTC